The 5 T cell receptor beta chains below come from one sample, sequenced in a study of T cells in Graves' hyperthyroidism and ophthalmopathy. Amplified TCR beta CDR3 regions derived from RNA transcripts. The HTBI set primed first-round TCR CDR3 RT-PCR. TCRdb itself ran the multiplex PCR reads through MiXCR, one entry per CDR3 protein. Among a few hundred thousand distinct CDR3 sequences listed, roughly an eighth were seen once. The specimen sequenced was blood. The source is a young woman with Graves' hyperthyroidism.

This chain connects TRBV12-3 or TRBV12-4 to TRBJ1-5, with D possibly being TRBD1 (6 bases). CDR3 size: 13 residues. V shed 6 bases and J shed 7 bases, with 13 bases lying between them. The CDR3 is CASRRGSDQPQHF. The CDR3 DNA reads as TGTGCCAGCAGGAGGGGGTCGGACCAGCCCCAGCATTTT.

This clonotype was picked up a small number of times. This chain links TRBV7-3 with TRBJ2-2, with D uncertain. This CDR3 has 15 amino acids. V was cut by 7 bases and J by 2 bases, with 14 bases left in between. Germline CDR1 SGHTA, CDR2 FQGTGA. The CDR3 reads CASKVDGVNTGELFF. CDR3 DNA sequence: TGTGCCAGCAAAGTAGATGGAGTTAACACCGGGGAGCTGTTTTTT. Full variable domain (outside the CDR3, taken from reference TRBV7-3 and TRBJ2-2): GAGVSQTPSNKVTEKGKYVELRCDPISGHTALYWYRQSLGQGPEFLIYFQGTGAADDSGLPNDRFFAVRPEGSVSTLKIQRTERGDSAVYLCASKVDGVNTGELFFGEGSRLTVL.

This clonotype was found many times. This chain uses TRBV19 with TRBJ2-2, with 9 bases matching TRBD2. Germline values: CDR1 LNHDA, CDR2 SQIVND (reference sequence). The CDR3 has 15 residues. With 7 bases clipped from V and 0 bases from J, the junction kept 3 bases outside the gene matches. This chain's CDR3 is CASKVAGANTGELFF. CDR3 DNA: TGTGCCAGTAAAGTAGCGGGGGCGAACACCGGGGAGCTGTTTTTT.

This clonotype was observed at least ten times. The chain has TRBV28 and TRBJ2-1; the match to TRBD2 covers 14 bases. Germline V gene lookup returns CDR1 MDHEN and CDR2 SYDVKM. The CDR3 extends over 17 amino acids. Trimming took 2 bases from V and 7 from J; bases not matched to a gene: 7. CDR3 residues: CASSLRGLAGVGNEQFF. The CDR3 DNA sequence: TGTGCCAGCAGTTTACGGGGACTAGCGGGAGTGGGGAATGAGCAGTTCTTC.

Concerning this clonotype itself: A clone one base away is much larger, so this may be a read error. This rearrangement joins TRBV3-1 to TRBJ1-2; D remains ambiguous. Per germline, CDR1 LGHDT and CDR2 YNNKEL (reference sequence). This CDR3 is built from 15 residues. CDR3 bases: TGTGCCAGCAGCCATATCGAGCAGGTTAACTATGGCTACATCTTC. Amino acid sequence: CASSHIEQVNYGYIF.